This T cell receptor beta chain was identified in a study of identical twins. TCRdb re-analysed the 5' RACE reads in MiXCR, keeping a single row per CDR3 protein. In the table there are some 560,000 distinct CDR3 sequences, around 9.6% of which are singletons. V shed 7 bases and J shed 5 bases, with 18 bases lying between them. The CDR3 runs 14 residues. Germline V gene lookup returns CDR1 SNHLY and CDR2 FYNNEI. The data also belong to a second study, concerning yellow fever vaccine responses in identical twins.

V gene TRBV2 combines with J gene TRBJ2-7; D could derive from TRBD1 or TRBD2 (5 bases each). The clonotype was recovered from a woman younger than 35 in good health. The sample was PBMCs. The CDR3 is CASIGAIGAHEQYF. The CDR3 coding sequence is TGTGCCAGCATAGGGGCCATCGGGGCCCACGAGCAGTACTTC. The full variable domain, rest sourced from reference TRBV2 and TRBJ2-7, is EPEVTQTPSHQVTQMGQEVILRCVPISNHLYFYWYRQILGQKVEFLVSFYNNEISEKSEIFDDQFSVERPDGSNFTLKIRSTKLEDSAMYFCASIGAIGAHEQYFGPGTRLTVT.